Listed below are T cell receptor beta chains from one sample, sequenced in a study of blood T cell repertoires in COVID-19. Using immunoSEQ multiplex PCR, the repertoire was profiled, and TCRdb retains in-frame clones only, with some absent. Of some 170,000 clones in the sample, around 80% are singletons; the top ten hold roughly 9.2%. The sequenced material came from peripheral blood. The source of these receptors is a woman of 80 years or more with active or convalescent COVID-19. CDR3s include the opening cysteine and the closing phenylalanine or tryptophan. D genes are given only for firm matches. Not every row has a clone size; where given, it reads once, few, many or a size class.

j_call | d_call | v_call | clone_size | cdr3_aa | cdr3_nt
TRBJ2-3 | TRBD2 | TRBV6-5 | NA | CASSYSSGTSTDTQYF | TGTGCCAGCAGTTACTCCAGCGGGACTAGCACAGATACGCAGTATTTT
TRBJ1-1 | NA | TRBV6-2/TRBV6-3 | few | CASSKQGSWTEAFF | TGTGCCAGCAGCAAACAGGGAAGTTGGACTGAAGCTTTCTTT
TRBJ2-7 | NA | TRBV5-1 | NA | CASSSGLSYEQYF | TGCGCCAGCAGCTCGGGACTTTCCTACGAGCAGTACTTC
TRBJ1-5 | NA | TRBV29-1 | NA | CSPRRGTLSNQPQHF | TGCAGCCCGAGAAGGGGGACCCTTAGCAATCAGCCCCAGCATTTT
TRBJ1-6 | TRBD1 | TRBV7-8 | NA | CASSLANLGTGPSSSYNSPLHF | TGTGCCAGCAGCTTAGCAAATCTCGGGACAGGCCCTTCTAGCTCCTATAATTCACCCCTCCACTTT
TRBJ2-1 | TRBD2 | TRBV10-3 | NA | CAITAGGFNNEQFF | TGTGCCATCACTGCGGGGGGGTTTAACAATGAGCAGTTCTTC
TRBJ2-5 | NA | TRBV19 | once | CASSSTGSQETQYF | TGTGCCAGTAGTTCAACAGGGTCCCAAGAGACCCAGTACTTC
TRBJ2-5 | TRBD1 | TRBV25-1 | few | CASSPLRGQGMETQYF | TGTGCCAGCAGTCCCCTCCGGGGACAGGGGATGGAGACCCAGTACTTC
TRBJ1-4 | NA | TRBV29-1 | NA | CSVDGGISTNEKLFF | TGCAGCGTTGACGGAGGAATTTCAACTAATGAAAAACTGTTTTTT
TRBJ1-2 | TRBD1 | TRBV6-5 | NA | CASSYSGQIPYGYTF | TGTGCCAGCAGTTACTCGGGACAGATCCCCTATGGCTACACCTTC
TRBJ1-1 | NA | TRBV4-2 | NA | CASSAHLTSGTEAFF | TGTGCCAGCAGCGCCCATCTAACGTCCGGCACTGAAGCTTTCTTT
TRBJ1-1 | NA | TRBV2 | few | CASTGEDNTEAFF | TGTGCCAGCACCGGAGAGGATAACACTGAAGCTTTCTTT
TRBJ2-7 | TRBD2 | TRBV13 | NA | CASSLTSGYEQYF | TGTGCCAGCAGCCTGACTAGCGGCTACGAGCAGTACTTC
TRBJ1-1 | TRBD1 | TRBV7-2 | NA | CASSFRDRNTEAFF | TGTGCCAGCAGCTTTCGGGACAGAAACACTGAAGCTTTCTTT
TRBJ1-2 | TRBD1 | TRBV4-3 | NA | CASSQGRGRGRDYGYTF | TGCGCCAGCAGCCAAGGGCGGGGAAGGGGGCGAGACTATGGCTACACCTTC
TRBJ2-7 | TRBD1 | TRBV11-3 | NA | CASSLDGTGAYEQYF | TGTGCCAGCAGCTTAGACGGGACAGGGGCCTACGAGCAGTACTTC
TRBJ2-7 | NA | TRBV5-6 | NA | CASSLARREQYF | TGTGCCAGCAGCTTAGCTAGGAGGGAGCAGTACTTC
TRBJ2-1 | TRBD1 | TRBV19 | few | CASSPTGGGNEQFF | TGTGCCAGTAGCCCGACAGGGGGCGGGAATGAGCAGTTCTTC
TRBJ1-2 | NA | TRBV5-6 | NA | CASSLEHGYTF | TGTGCCAGCAGCTTGGAGCATGGCTACACCTTC
TRBJ1-5 | NA | TRBV7-2 | NA | CASSSQGMSNQPQHF | TGTGCCAGCAGCTCCCAGGGTATGAGCAATCAGCCCCAGCATTTT
TRBJ2-7 | TRBD1 | TRBV20-1 | NA | CSAEQGYEQYF | TGCAGTGCTGAACAGGGGTACGAGCAGTACTTC
TRBJ1-1 | NA | TRBV12-3/TRBV12-4 | once | CASSFWETEAFF | TGTGCCAGCAGTTTCTGGGAGACTGAAGCTTTCTTT
TRBJ1-5 | TRBD1 | TRBV6-1 | NA | CASSDAQTGGNQPQHF | TGTGCCAGCAGTGATGCCCAGACAGGGGGCAATCAGCCCCAGCATTTT
TRBJ2-3 | TRBD2 | TRBV4-3 | NA | CASSQVWTSGGSASTDTQYF | TGCGCCAGCAGCCAAGTCTGGACTAGCGGGGGGTCAGCTAGCACAGATACGCAGTATTTT
TRBJ2-2 | TRBD1 | TRBV11-2 | few | CASRMGQVNTGELFF | TGTGCCAGCAGAATGGGACAGGTGAACACCGGGGAGCTGTTTTTT
TRBJ2-1 | NA | TRBV21-1 | NA | CASSKGGGQGDNEQFF | TGTGCCAGCAGCAAAGGAGGGGGACAGGGGGACAATGAGCAGTTCTTC
TRBJ1-1 | NA | TRBV7-2 | NA | CASSPRLNTEAFF | TGTGCCAGCAGCCCTAGATTGAACACTGAAGCTTTCTTT
TRBJ1-6 | TRBD1 | TRBV10-3 | once | CAISDSGGRDSPLHF | TGTGCCATCAGTGACTCAGGGGGCAGGGATTCACCCCTCCACTTT
TRBJ1-2 | NA | TRBV19 | NA | CASSPGGGIDGYTF | TGTGCCAGTAGTCCTGGGGGCGGCATTGATGGCTACACCTTC
TRBJ2-1 | TRBD2 | TRBV5-1 | NA | CASSPSGTNEQFF | TGCGCCAGCAGCCCTAGCGGCACCAATGAGCAGTTCTTC
TRBJ2-2 | TRBD1 | TRBV6-5 | NA | CASLKTGAGGELFF | TGTGCCAGCTTAAAAACAGGGGCTGGCGGGGAGCTGTTTTTT
TRBJ1-1 | NA | TRBV29-1 | NA | CSSREGSTEAFF | TGCAGCTCGAGGGAGGGATCCACTGAAGCTTTCTTT
TRBJ2-7 | NA | TRBV6-5 | NA | CASRSDRLLYEQYF | TGTGCCAGCAGATCGGACAGATTACTCTACGAGCAGTACTTC
TRBJ1-3 | TRBD1 | TRBV10-3 | NA | CAISARQGTFSSGNTIYF | TGTGCCATCAGTGCGAGACAGGGAACCTTTAGCTCTGGAAACACCATATATTTT
TRBJ2-2 | NA | TRBV4-3 | NA | CASSQDRGFANTGELFF | TGCGCCAGCAGCCAAGATCGCGGATTCGCGAACACCGGGGAGCTGTTTTTT
TRBJ2-2 | TRBD1 | TRBV6-5 | NA | CASSRQGPNTGELFF | TGTGCCAGCAGTAGACAGGGACCGAACACCGGGGAGCTGTTTTTT
TRBJ1-6 | NA | TRBV19 | NA | CASSIQGMYNSPLHF | TGTGCCAGTAGTATACAGGGGATGTATAATTCACCCCTCCACTTT
TRBJ1-2 | TRBD1 | TRBV7-2 | NA | CASSLGTGYYGYTF | TGTGCCAGCAGCTTAGGGACAGGGTACTATGGCTACACCTTC
TRBJ1-2 | NA | TRBV6-1 | NA | CASSEVETYGYTF | TGTGCCAGCAGTGAAGTGGAGACCTATGGCTACACCTTC
TRBJ1-3 | TRBD1 | TRBV4-1 | NA | CASSQDWGQSGNTIYF | TGCGCCAGCAGCCAAGATTGGGGACAGAGCGGAAACACCATATATTTT
TRBJ2-5 | NA | TRBV7-2 | NA | CASSPLGGTRETQYF | TGTGCCAGCAGCCCATTGGGGGGAACGAGGGAGACCCAGTACTTC
TRBJ2-3 | TRBD2 | TRBV12-5 | NA | CASGLGGGGTDTQYF | TGTGCTAGTGGTTTGGGCGGGGGAGGCACAGATACGCAGTATTTT
TRBJ1-4 | NA | TRBV6-2/TRBV6-3 | NA | CASSYLAPQTQLFF | TGTGCCAGCAGTTACTTGGCCCCACAGACGCAACTGTTTTTT
TRBJ2-7 | TRBD1 | TRBV12-3/TRBV12-4 | NA | CASRPGQAGEQYF | TGTGCCAGCAGACCGGGACAGGCTGGCGAGCAGTACTTC
TRBJ2-2 | NA | TRBV7-9 | NA | CASSLVRATGELFF | TGTGCCAGCAGTTTAGTCAGGGCCACCGGGGAGCTGTTTTTT